Shown below are 32 T cell receptor beta chains from a single sample sequenced in a study of vaccination and CD4 T cells after COVID-19. As for time point: late sampling 161 to 241 days after vaccination in a few convalescent patients. Documented treatment: roughly 11-day PBMC culture with coronavirus spike peptide pools or control peptides (ViraFEST assay). Oncomine TCR Beta short-read sequencing was applied to DNA from cultured CD4+ T cells. TCRdb analysed the PCR reads with MiXCR anew, one entry per CDR3 protein. The sample has tens of thousands of distinct CDR3 sequences, 30% to 45% seen once. Antigens of these TCRs are unknown. Material: CD4+ T cells from blood, cultured in vitro, obtained about 7 months after SARS-CoV-2 vaccination. These receptors came from a human donor who had recovered from COVID-19.

The chain employs TRBV5-1 and TRBJ2-5, with D perhaps assigned TRBD1 or TRBD2 (6 bases each). The CDR3 totals 15 residues. The V and J ends lost 3 bases and 5 bases respectively, with 17 bases between them. Germline V gene sequence: CDR1 SGHRS, CDR2 YFSETQ. The CDR3: CASSSLPGAGETQYF. CDR3 bases: TGCGCCAGCAGCTCGCTGCCGGGGGCAGGTGAGACCCAGTACTTC.

This sequence joins TRBV5-4 and TRBJ1-2, with 8 bases aligning to TRBD1. Losses at the gene ends were 4 bases for V and 3 bases for J; bases not matched to a gene: 5. There are 14 residues in the CDR3. Germline CDR1 and CDR2: SGHNT and YYREEE (reference sequence). The CDR3 reads CASSLGQVDYGYTF. The DNA of the CDR3 is TGTGCCAGCAGCCTGGGACAGGTTGACTATGGCTACACCTTC. The full variable domain, rest sourced from reference TRBV5-4 and TRBJ1-2, is ETGVTQSPTHLIKTRGQQVTLRCSSQSGHNTVSWYQQALGQGPQFIFQYYREEENGRGNFPPRFSGLQFPNYSSELNVNALELDDSALYLCASSLGQVDYGYTFGSGTRLTVV.

The rearrangement joins TRBV24-1 to TRBJ1-5; TRBD1 is a possible D gene (6 bases). This CDR3 region has 13 residues. Deletions cut 6 bases from V and 6 bases from J, with 11 bases between. Per the germline V gene, CDR1 is KGHDR and CDR2 is SFDVKD. For the CDR3, the DNA is TGTGCCACCAGTTTCTGGGGGCCTCAGCCCCAGCATTTT. Its translation: CATSFWGPQPQHF.

Only a few counts were recorded for this clonotype. This sequence joins TRBV7-8 and TRBJ2-7, with D perhaps TRBD2 (5 bases). Trimming took off 4 bases at V and 2 bases at J, with 15 bases between the two ends. Per germline, CDR1 SGHVS and CDR2 FQNEAQ. This CDR3 is 15 amino acids long. In nucleotides, the CDR3 is TGTGCCAGCAGCTCTGCGGGTGATAGCGCCTACGAGCAGTACTTC. As protein: CASSSAGDSAYEQYF.

The chain joins TRBV7-9 to TRBJ2-1, with 13 bases lining up with TRBD2. The CDR3 extends over 16 amino acids. With 5 bases clipped from V and 4 bases from J, the junction kept 5 bases outside the gene matches. Looked up from germline, CDR1 is SEHNR and CDR2 is FQNEAQ (reference sequence). The CDR3 spells CASSPRTSGRYNEQFF. The CDR3 DNA reads TGTGCCAGCAGCCCACGGACTAGCGGGAGATACAATGAGCAGTTCTTC.

A remark on this clonotype: One end of the junction does not line up with germline, which may come from a read error. The chain combines TRBV7-7 with TRBJ1-5; the D gene is possibly TRBD1 (5 bases). Germline V gene lookup returns CDR1 SSHAT and CDR2 FNYEAQ (reference sequence). The CDR3 is made up of 14 amino acids. CDR3 nucleotide sequence: TGTGCTAGCAGCTTCCGGGACGAAAATCAGCCCCAGCATTTT. It encodes CASSFRDENQPQHF.

This clonotype was seen once. This chain joins TRBV6-1 and TRBJ2-7; the D is unclear. The V gene lost 8 bases and the J gene lost 4 bases, with 18 bases spanning the gap. Per germline, CDR1 MNHNS and CDR2 SASEGT. The CDR3 spans 14 residues. The chain's CDR3 is CASGPLLNLYEQYF. CDR3 in DNA: TGTGCCAGCGGCCCTCTACTTAATTTATACGAGCAGTACTTC.

The chain joins TRBV28 to TRBJ2-7; D might be TRBD1 or TRBD2, each matching 5 bases. The CDR3 sequence is 14 residues long. Between the trimmed V and J ends, which lost 2 bases and 6 bases, there was a span of 14 bases. CDR1 and CDR2 (germline): MDHEN, SYDVKM. The CDR3 loop is CASSLVGASGEQYF. The CDR3 nucleotides are TGTGCCAGCAGTTTAGTCGGGGCGAGCGGCGAGCAGTACTTC.

J is TRBJ2-2 and V is TRBV20-1; TRBD2 matches at 15 bases. Germline V gene lookup returns CDR1 DFQATT and CDR2 SNEGSKA (reference sequence). CDR3 length equals 16 residues. V lost 5 bases to trimming and J lost 4 bases; unmatched junction nucleotides: 5. The CDR3 protein is CSALRTSGRATGELFF. For the CDR3, the DNA is TGCAGTGCTCTAAGGACTAGCGGGAGGGCCACCGGGGAGCTGTTTTTT.

This rearrangement joins TRBV11-1 to TRBJ2-1, with TRBD2 matching 7 bases. J was trimmed by 4 bases and V by 5 bases; bases with no gene match: 11. The germline gives CDR1 SGHAT, CDR2 FQDESV (reference sequence). The CDR3 totals 16 residues. Here the CDR3 reads CASSVDNGGLYNEQFF. Here the CDR3 DNA reads TGTGCCAGCAGCGTTGATAACGGGGGGTTGTACAATGAGCAGTTCTTC.

V is TRBV7-2 and J is TRBJ2-1; no clear D. Trimming removed 5 bases from V and 9 bases from J, with 11 bases in between. The CDR3 is 12 amino acids. Germline loops: CDR1 SGHTA, CDR2 FQGNSA. The chain's CDR3 is CASSHAKFEQFF. CDR3 nucleotides: TGTGCCAGCAGCCATGCTAAATTTGAGCAGTTCTTC.

This clonotype is large within its sample. The V gene is TRBV6-1, the J gene TRBJ2-3; D unclear. Per the germline V gene, CDR1 is MNHNS and CDR2 is SASEGT. The CDR3 runs to 13 residues. Trimming shortened V by 4 bases and J by 2 bases, and 7 bases separated the two germline ends. The CDR3 protein is CASSGLLTDTQYF. Here the CDR3 DNA reads TGTGCCAGCAGTGGGCTGCTCACAGATACGCAGTATTTT.

A few counts support this clonotype. The genes are TRBV15 and TRBJ2-5; D possibly corresponds to TRBD1 (6 bases). V was pared by 3 bases and J by 5 bases, with 19 bases between. CDR1 and CDR2 (germline): LNHNV, YYDKDF (reference sequence). The CDR3 loop spans 16 amino acids. The CDR3 reads CATSRDEGVSSETQYF. CDR3 in DNA: TGTGCCACCAGCAGGGACGAGGGGGTGTCCTCGGAGACCCAGTACTTC.

The V gene is TRBV18, the J gene TRBJ2-7; 10 bases agree with TRBD2. J was trimmed by 6 bases and V by 2 bases; bases with no gene match: 7. CDR3 length: 15 residues. The V gene's germline CDR1 is KGHSH and CDR2 LQKENI. The CDR3 sequence: CASSPWALAGSEQYF. In nucleotides, the CDR3 is TGTGCCAGCTCACCATGGGCACTAGCGGGATCCGAGCAGTACTTC.

The chain couples TRBV11-1 to TRBJ2-5; 9 nucleotides match TRBD2. Germline trimming cut 7 bases from V and 3 bases from J; bases unmatched to any gene: 9. CDR1 is SGHAT and CDR2 is FQDESV in the germline V gene (reference sequence). The CDR3 covers 15 residues. Written as DNA, the CDR3 is TGTGCCAGCACGCCTAGCGGGAAAAGGGAAGAGACCCAGTACTTC. It translates to CASTPSGKREETQYF.

V and J are TRBV7-2 and TRBJ1-1; D ambiguous. V lost 1 base and J 2 bases, leaving 2 bases between the germline ends. The germline V gene encodes CDR1 SGHTA and CDR2 FQGNSA. The CDR3 has 12 residues. The CDR3: CASSLVNTEAFF. In nucleotides, the CDR3 is TGTGCCAGCAGCTTAGTAAACACTGAAGCTTTCTTT.

The chain links TRBV6-1 to TRBJ2-3, with no clear D. The CDR3 contains 12 residues. Trimming pared 7 bases from V and 8 bases from J, leaving 13 bases between. Germline V gene data show CDR1 as MNHNS and CDR2 as SASEGT. In DNA, the CDR3 is TGTGCCAGCACCCCCCGAGATGCTACGCAGTATTTT. Translating gives CASTPRDATQYF.

The chain recombines TRBV7-9 with TRBJ2-7, with a weak D call TRBD1 (6 bases). Germline values: CDR1 SEHNR, CDR2 FQNEAQ (reference sequence). The CDR3 is 16 amino acids. The V gene lost 4 bases and the J gene lost 3 bases, with 19 bases spanning the gap. CDR3 in amino acids: CASSYGPRGDLYEQYF. In DNA, the CDR3 is TGTGCCAGCAGCTATGGACCCAGGGGTGATCTCTACGAGCAGTACTTC.

This clonotype was found a few times. This could be a read error, since a much larger clone is one nucleotide away. The rearrangement links TRBV7-2 to TRBJ1-2; D is uncertain. The length of the CDR3 is 12 residues. Germline V gene data show CDR1 as SGHTA and CDR2 as FQGNSA. Deletions cut 1 base from V and 4 bases from J, with 4 bases between. DNA for the CDR3: TGTGCCAGCAGCTTAGACAGCTATGGCTACACCTTC. This translates into CASSLDSYGYTF.

The chain links TRBV28 to TRBJ2-7; the D is unclear. The germline V gene has CDR1 MDHEN and CDR2 SYDVKM. Trimming took 5 bases from V and 3 from J, leaving 11 bases between them. The CDR3 extends over 13 amino acids. The CDR3 sequence is CASSADGFYEQYF. CDR3 DNA: TGTGCCAGCAGTGCCGACGGTTTCTACGAGCAGTACTTC. The whole variable domain, filled in from reference TRBV28 and TRBJ2-7, reads DVKVTQSSRYLVKRTGEKVFLECVQDMDHENMFWYRQDPGLGLRLIYFSYDVKMKEKGDIPEGYSVSREKKERFSLILESASTNQTSMYLCASSADGFYEQYFGPGTRLTVT.

The V call is TRBV27, the J call TRBJ2-5, with D tentatively TRBD2 (6 bases). With 5 bases removed from V and 4 bases from J, the gap between germline ends came to 11 bases. Germline CDR1 is MNHEY and CDR2 is SMNVEV (reference sequence). The CDR3 totals 13 residues. The CDR3 region has the DNA TGTGCCAGCAGTCCGGGGGATCGAGAGACCCAGTACTTC. Its translation: CASSPGDRETQYF.

V usage is TRBV6-1 and J usage is TRBJ1-6; maybe TRBD1 (5 bases). V lost 9 bases to trimming and J lost 4 bases, with 10 bases between them. The CDR3 consists of 13 residues. CDR1 and CDR2 (germline): MNHNS, SASEGT. Written as DNA, the CDR3 is TGTGCCAGTGAACAGGAATATAATTCACCCCTCCACTTT. Translation: CASEQEYNSPLHF.

This chain connects TRBV28 to TRBJ1-1; no clear D gene. Trimming took 6 bases from V and 4 from J, leaving 24 bases between them. Germline V gene sequence: CDR1 MDHEN, CDR2 SYDVKM. The CDR3 spans 17 residues. This CDR3 is CASRDGDFRVGSTEAFF. Written as DNA, the CDR3 is TGTGCCAGCAGAGATGGGGATTTTAGGGTGGGTAGCACTGAAGCTTTCTTT.

This clonotype was seen only a few times. The chain couples TRBV20-1 to TRBJ1-5; D not resolved. Trimming removed 2 bases from V and 0 bases from J, with 11 bases in between. Germline V gene data show CDR1 as DFQATT and CDR2 as SNEGSKA (reference sequence). The length of the CDR3 is 15 residues. The CDR3 loop reads CSARPTVYSNQPQHF. Written as DNA, the CDR3 is TGCAGTGCTAGACCTACGGTATATAGCAATCAGCCCCAGCATTTT.

Only a few counts were recorded for this clonotype. CDR3 DNA sequence: TGCAGTGCTAGTTACACCGGGGAGCTGTTTTTT. Translating it yields CSASYTGELFF. The chain uses TRBV20-1 and TRBJ2-2, with D unclear. Trimming stripped 3 bases from V and 3 bases from J, with 2 bases between. CDR3 length: 11 residues. The germline V gene encodes CDR1 DFQATT and CDR2 SNEGSKA (reference sequence).

The chain carries TRBV6-5 and TRBJ2-1; a weak D match, TRBD2 (6 bases). The germline V gene has CDR1 MNHEY and CDR2 SVGAGI. The CDR3 is 17 residues long. With 2 bases removed from V and 5 bases from J, the gap between germline ends came to 19 bases. CDR3 loop: CASSYTTGGTPNNEQFF. The CDR3 DNA follows: TGTGCCAGCAGTTACACTACTGGGGGGACTCCCAACAATGAGCAGTTCTTC.

This chain links TRBV6-1 with TRBJ2-3; D may be TRBD2 (5 bases). The V end lost 5 bases, the J end lost 4 bases, and 19 bases lay between the germline ends. Germline lookup yields CDR1 MNHNS and CDR2 SASEGT. The CDR3 loop spans 16 amino acids. CDR3 residues: CASSPRGQLMPDTQYF. CDR3 DNA: TGTGCCAGCAGTCCCCGAGGGCAGCTGATGCCAGATACGCAGTATTTT.

The rearrangement links TRBV28 to TRBJ1-1, with a possible D match to TRBD1 (6 bases). CDR3 length: 11 amino acids. Germline V gene sequence: CDR1 MDHEN, CDR2 SYDVKM. Trimming shortened V by 5 bases and J by 7 bases, and 8 bases separated the two germline ends. In DNA form, the CDR3 reads TGTGCCAGCAGTAGCAGGGGTGAAGCTTTCTTT. The encoded protein is CASSSRGEAFF.

The gene calls are TRBV29-1 and TRBJ1-1; D gene unclear. V lost 2 bases to trimming and J lost 1 base, with 2 bases between them. The CDR3 is 11 amino acids. CDR1 and CDR2 from the germline V gene are SQVTM and ANQGSEA. The DNA for the CDR3 is TGCAGCGTTGAAAGGAACACTGAAGCTTTCTTT. Its translation is CSVERNTEAFF.

This clonotype was observed a handful of times. The gene calls are TRBV6-5 and TRBJ2-7; 11 bases align to TRBD2. Germline trimming cut 2 bases from V and 5 bases from J; bases unmatched to any gene: 14. Germline loops: CDR1 MNHEY, CDR2 SVGAGI. This CDR3 is built from 18 residues. The chain's CDR3 is CASSYGLAGGSRRNEQYF. As DNA, the CDR3 is TGTGCCAGCAGTTACGGGCTAGCGGGAGGTAGTCGGAGGAACGAGCAGTACTTC.

The chain recombines TRBV20-1 with TRBJ2-5; perhaps TRBD1 as D (5 bases). The CDR3 runs to 11 residues. Germline lookup yields CDR1 DFQATT and CDR2 SNEGSKA (reference sequence). As DNA, the CDR3 is TGCGGGGTGGGGCACCAAGAGACCCAGTACTTC. Its translation is CGVGHQETQYF.

The V call is TRBV6-5, the J call TRBJ2-7; D not resolved. Germline CDR1 MNHEY, CDR2 SVGAGI. The CDR3 length is 14 residues. V shed 4 bases and J shed 0 bases, with 10 bases lying between them. The CDR3 region has the DNA TGTGCCAGCAGTTCGTCGGGCGGCTCCTACGAGCAGTACTTC. It is translated as CASSSSGGSYEQYF.